This T cell receptor (beta chain) was sequenced during a study of OX40 agonist ivuxolimab in advanced cancers. This clone was seen a single time. Sequencing used immunoSEQ multiplex PCR; TCRdb keeps in-frame clones, though not all of them. The sample carries some 100,000 clones, over 75% recorded once. The sequenced sample was CD4+ or CD8+ T cells sorted from blood, obtained in a trial of the OX40 agonist ivuxolimab. This receptor was obtained from an adult with an advanced solid tumor such as melanoma, head and neck, liver or kidney cancer.

Written as DNA, the CDR3 is TGCGCCAGCAGCCAAGAAGGGTATGAGCAGTTCTTC. Protein product: CASSQEGYEQFF. V usage is TRBV4-3 and J usage is TRBJ2-1; D gene ambiguous. Germline lookup yields CDR1 LGHNA and CDR2 YSLEER. The CDR3 spans 12 residues. Between the trimmed V and J ends, which lost 0 bases and 8 bases, there was a span of 5 bases.